This T cell receptor (beta chain) was captured in a study of beta chain features in type 1 diabetes. The authors reverse transcribed all of the isolated RNA, so sequencing captured expressed TCRB transcripts. Only in-frame clones appear in the TCRdb table, and some are missing; sequencing was by immunoSEQ multiplex PCR. This table holds 600,000 to 650,000 clones, less than 20% found once. Study results and limitations: Type 1 diabetes patients showed fewer insertions and more deletions at VDJ junctions.

The CDR3 covers 17 residues. Trimming removed 0 bases from V and 0 bases from J, with 15 bases in between. From germline, CDR1 is SGHRS and CDR2 YFSETQ. This clone was detected once. The antigen is unknown. Specimen: naive CD4+ T cells from blood. This clonotype was obtained from a man aged 18 to 30 in good health. V gene TRBV5-1 combines with J gene TRBJ2-5; a weak D match, TRBD2 (5 bases). CDR3 DNA sequence: TGCGCCAGCAGCTTGGGAGGGTGGTCCGGTAACCAAGAGACCCAGTACTTC. Its translation: CASSLGGWSGNQETQYF.